The 14 T cell receptor beta chains below come from one sample, sequenced in a study of T cell responses to AZD1222 COVID-19 vaccine. Profiled with immunoSEQ multiplex PCR; TCRdb holds only in-frame clones, not every one. This repertoire shows under 200,000 clones, approximately 88% found once; its top ten account for about 4.3%. The input for sequencing was peripheral blood, taken 28 days after the second AZD1222 dose. Receptors were obtained from an adult who received the AZD1222 COVID-19 vaccine.

This clone has only one observation. This chain's CDR3 is CASRQGYGYTF. As DNA, the CDR3 is TGTGCCAGCAGACAGGGATATGGCTACACCTTC. This chain connects TRBV12-3 or TRBV12-4 to TRBJ1-2, with TRBD1 as a possible D gene (6 bases). Trimming took 6 bases from V and 5 from J, leaving 7 bases between them. The CDR3 spans 11 residues.

The chain employs TRBV2 and TRBJ2-1; D possibly corresponds to TRBD1 (6 bases). Germline V gives CDR1 SNHLY, CDR2 FYNNEI. Trimming stripped 7 bases from V and 6 bases from J, with 19 bases between. The CDR3 length is 15 residues. In DNA, the CDR3 is TGTGCCAGCAAGGTCTATACAGGGTTGTTCAATGAGCAGTTCTTC. It is translated as CASKVYTGLFNEQFF. The complete variable domain, with remaining parts taken from reference TRBV2 and TRBJ2-1, reads EPEVTQTPSHQVTQMGQEVILRCVPISNHLYFYWYRQILGQKVEFLVSFYNNEISEKSEIFDDQFSVERPDGSNFTLKIRSTKLEDSAMYFCASKVYTGLFNEQFFGPGTRLTVL.

J is TRBJ2-6 and V is TRBV18; 8 nucleotides line up with TRBD1. V was clipped by 5 bases and J by 1 base; unmatched bases: 10. The CDR3 is made up of 18 amino acids. Germline V gene lookup returns CDR1 KGHSH and CDR2 LQKENI. The CDR3 reads CASSGTRTGTSGANVLTF. Written as DNA, the CDR3 is TGTGCCAGCTCAGGAACAAGGACAGGGACATCTGGGGCCAACGTCCTGACTTTC.

The chain couples TRBV24-1 to TRBJ2-7; weak D call: TRBD1 (6 bases). CDR1 is KGHDR, CDR2 SFDVKD, per germline. Trimming removed 3 bases at V and 2 bases at J, with 13 bases between. The CDR3 has 15 residues. The CDR3 DNA reads TGTGCCACCAGTGATCGATCAGGGGCTACCTACGAGCAGTACTTC. Its translation is CATSDRSGATYEQYF.

This clone came up once. CDR3 DNA: TGCGCCAGCAGCCCAACGGCAGAATACAATGAGCAGTTCTTC. The encoded protein is CASSPTAEYNEQFF. This chain links TRBV5-1 with TRBJ2-1; D gene ambiguous. The CDR3 runs 14 residues. Between the trimmed V and J ends, which lost 4 bases and 4 bases, there was a span of 12 bases. Germline CDR1 is SGHRS and CDR2 is YFSETQ.

CDR3 sequence reads: CASSFDGTGTEAFF. The CDR3 DNA reads as TGCGCCAGCAGCTTTGACGGGACAGGCACTGAAGCTTTCTTT. V and J are TRBV5-1 and TRBJ1-1; 8 nucleotides match TRBD1. Trimming removed 2 bases from V and 4 bases from J; junction bases left unmatched: 4. The CDR3 contains 14 residues. The germline V gene has CDR1 SGHRS and CDR2 YFSETQ.

The rearrangement joins TRBV11-3 to TRBJ1-3; possibly TRBD1 for D (6 bases). The CDR3 extends over 16 amino acids. V shed 5 bases and J shed 3 bases, with 17 bases lying between them. Germline V lookup: CDR1 SGHNT, CDR2 YENEEA. CDR3 sequence (DNA): TGTGCCAGCAGCCTTGCTCCGGGGGCAGATGGAAACACCATATATTTT. It translates to CASSLAPGADGNTIYF. The whole variable domain, remainder taken from reference TRBV11-3 and TRBJ1-3, is EAGVVQSPRYKIIEKKQPVAFWCNPISGHNTLYWYLQNLGQGPELLIRYENEEAVDDSQLPKDRFSAERLKGVDSTLKIQPAELGDSAVYLCASSLAPGADGNTIYFGEGSWLTVV.

Only a few counts were recorded for this clone. The chain recombines TRBV5-1 with TRBJ2-3; weak D call: TRBD1 (5 bases). Germline assignment: CDR1 SGHRS and CDR2 YFSETQ. The CDR3 contains 13 residues. Trimming removed 0 bases at V and 3 bases at J, with 5 bases between. The CDR3 DNA follows: TGCGCCAGCAGCTTGGCAGGGACAGATACGCAGTATTTT. It encodes CASSLAGTDTQYF.

The J gene is TRBJ2-2, the V gene TRBV3-1 (or the pseudogene TRBV3-2); D is tentatively TRBD1 or TRBD2 (6 bases each). Germline V gene lookup returns CDR1 LGHDT and CDR2 YNNKEL (reference sequence). V was pared by 6 bases and J by 7 bases, with 42 bases between. The CDR3 consists of 23 residues. The CDR3, as DNA: TGTGCCAGCAGTCCTAACACCGGGCGACGCGGCACTACGAGGGGGGTACTTGTCGGGGAGCTGTTTTTT. Amino acid sequence: CASSPNTGRRGTTRGVLVGELFF.

Concerning this clone: With a much larger clone just one base away, this may be a read error. This chain links TRBV12-3 or TRBV12-4 with TRBJ1-5; the D gene is possibly TRBD1 (6 bases). The CDR3 loop spans 11 amino acids. Trimming pared 6 bases from V and 7 bases from J, leaving 7 bases between. Here the CDR3 DNA reads TGTGCCAGCAGCCAGGGGCAGCCCCAGCATTTT. Its translation: CASSQGQPQHF.

The gene calls are TRBV9 and TRBJ1-1, with a tentative D call TRBD1 (5 bases). CDR1 and CDR2 (germline): SGDLS, YYNGEE. This CDR3 region has 13 residues. Trimming shortened V by 3 bases and J by 4 bases, and 10 bases separated the two germline ends. The CDR3 reads CASSGAGITEAFF. In nucleotides, the CDR3 is TGTGCCAGCAGCGGAGCAGGGATCACTGAAGCTTTCTTT.

V is TRBV19 and J is TRBJ1-1, with no clear D. Trimming left V 3 bases short and J 0 bases short, with 11 bases between. CDR1 is LNHDA and CDR2 is SQIVND in the germline V gene (reference sequence). There are 15 residues in the CDR3. This chain's CDR3 is CASSILKGMNTEAFF. The CDR3 DNA follows: TGTGCCAGTAGTATTCTTAAGGGAATGAACACTGAAGCTTTCTTT.

The chain links TRBV7-2 to TRBJ1-1; 8 bases agree with TRBD1. V shed 5 bases and J 0 bases; nucleotides not matched to a gene: 5. CDR1 and CDR2 (germline): SGHTA, FQGNSA. The CDR3 covers 15 residues. CDR3 residues: CASSDRGLMNTEAFF. In DNA form, the CDR3 reads TGTGCCAGCAGCGACAGGGGACTCATGAACACTGAAGCTTTCTTT.

Regarding this clone: In the same sample, other DNA sequences code for this CDR3. This CDR3 is CASSQGAYEQYF. The CDR3 DNA sequence: TGTGCCAGCAGCCAAGGGGCCTACGAGCAGTACTTC. The V call is TRBV3-1 (or the pseudogene TRBV3-2), the J call TRBJ2-7; unclear D gene. V was shortened by 1 base and J by 2 bases, with 3 bases between the two germline ends. CDR3 length equals 12 residues. CDR1 and CDR2 from the germline V gene are LGHDT and YNNKEL (reference sequence).